This passage covers 16 T cell receptor beta chains from one sample sequenced in a study of OX40 agonist ivuxolimab in advanced cancers. TCRdb keeps only in-frame clones here, not all; method: immunoSEQ multiplex PCR. The sample has tens of thousands of clones, under 85% seen once. This specimen consisted of CD4+ or CD8+ T cells sorted from blood, obtained in a trial of the OX40 agonist ivuxolimab. The receptors shown here come from an adult with an advanced solid tumor such as melanoma, head and neck, liver or kidney cancer.

The rearrangement uses TRBV7-2 and TRBJ2-7; possibly TRBD2 for D (6 bases). The CDR3 contains 15 residues. Trimming pared 5 bases from V and 4 bases from J, leaving 18 bases between. Germline V CDR1 and CDR2: SGHTA, FQGNSA. CDR3 sequence: CASSDFRDSQYEQYF. The CDR3, as DNA: TGTGCCAGCAGCGACTTTCGGGACTCCCAATACGAGCAGTACTTC.

V is TRBV5-5 and J is TRBJ1-5, with D possibly matching TRBD1 (6 bases). Trimming stripped 2 bases from V and 1 base from J, with 16 bases between. The CDR3 length is 17 residues. Germline CDR1 and CDR2: SGHKS and YYEKEE (reference sequence). As DNA, the CDR3 is TGTGCCAGCAGCTTCGGGGCAGGGGCGTGGAGCAATCAGCCCCAGCATTTT. Residues: CASSFGAGAWSNQPQHF.

The chain recombines TRBV7-9 with TRBJ2-2, with D perhaps TRBD2 (6 bases). This CDR3 is built from 15 residues. V gave up 3 bases and J gave up 6 bases, with 14 bases separating them. CDR1 is SEHNR, CDR2 FQNEAQ, per germline (reference sequence). CDR3 sequence reads: CASSLELAWAGELFF. As DNA, the CDR3 is TGTGCCAGCAGCTTGGAACTAGCCTGGGCCGGGGAGCTGTTTTTT.

The V and J genes are TRBV5-1 and TRBJ1-4, with D possibly being TRBD1 (6 bases). CDR3 length: 15 residues. Trimming shortened V by 3 bases and J by 7 bases, and 16 bases separated the two germline ends. Germline CDR1 and CDR2: SGHRS and YFSETQ. The CDR3 reads CASSWTSGAGEKLFF. CDR3 bases: TGCGCCAGCAGCTGGACGTCAGGGGCGGGTGAAAAACTGTTTTTT.

This sequence joins TRBV27 and TRBJ1-4; possibly TRBD1 for D (5 bases). V dropped 6 bases and J dropped 6 bases, with 17 bases sitting between them. This CDR3 is built from 15 residues. In germline, CDR1 is MNHEY, CDR2 SMNVEV (reference sequence). CDR3 in DNA: TGTGCCAGCAGCCCTCTGTCGGGGGAGGATGAAAAACTGTTTTTT. Translated: CASSPLSGEDEKLFF.

The chain joins TRBV19 to TRBJ2-7; D is uncertain. Germline CDR1 reads LNHDA; CDR2 reads SQIVND (reference sequence). V shed 1 base and J shed 4 bases, with 5 bases lying between them. The CDR3 runs to 12 residues. The CDR3 nucleotides read TGTGCCAGTAGTATAGGGGAATACGAGCAGTACTTC. It codes for CASSIGEYEQYF.

The V gene is TRBV19, the J gene TRBJ2-7; a possible D gene is TRBD1 (6 bases). CDR1 and CDR2 (germline): LNHDA, SQIVND (reference sequence). Trimming removed 4 bases at V and 7 bases at J, with 17 bases between. This CDR3 has 14 amino acids. The DNA of the CDR3 is TGTGCCAGTAGTAGTACAGGGACCCTACCGGAGCAGTACTTC. Translated, it gives CASSSTGTLPEQYF.

The chain links TRBV30 to TRBJ2-1; no firm D call. The CDR3 covers 14 residues. From germline, CDR1 is GTSNPN and CDR2 SVGIG (reference sequence). The V end lost 0 bases, the J end lost 11 bases, and 17 bases lay between the germline ends. The CDR3 DNA reads TGTGCCTGGAGTGTAGGTCTAGGATCAATGAAGCAGTTCTTC. It yields the protein CAWSVGLGSMKQFF. The whole variable domain, filled in from reference TRBV30 and TRBJ2-1, reads SQTIHQWPATLVQPVGSPLSLECTVEGTSNPNLYWYRQAAGRGLQLLFYSVGIGQISSEVPQNLSASRPQDRQFILSSKKLLLSDSGFYLCAWSVGLGSMKQFFGPGTRLTVL.

The chain links TRBV7-9 to TRBJ2-7; 8 bases map to TRBD1. Looked up from germline, CDR1 is SEHNR and CDR2 is FQNEAQ (reference sequence). The CDR3 covers 13 residues. Trimming removed 3 bases from V and 6 bases from J; junction bases left unmatched: 4. CDR3 in DNA: TGTGCCAGCAGCTTTGCAGGGGGCGGCGAGCAGTACTTC. Amino acid sequence: CASSFAGGGEQYF.

This clone was observed a few times. The chain links TRBV11-2 to TRBJ1-1; 10 bases agree with TRBD1. With 5 bases clipped from V and 0 bases from J, the junction kept 6 bases outside the gene matches. In germline, CDR1 is SGHAT, CDR2 FQNNGV. The length of the CDR3 is 16 residues. CDR3 nucleotide sequence: TGTGCCAGCAGCCTGGGGACAGGGGTGTTGAACACTGAAGCTTTCTTT. As protein: CASSLGTGVLNTEAFF.

The genes are TRBV7-2 and TRBJ2-5, with TRBD1 matching 7 bases. Germline CDR1 is SGHTA and CDR2 is FQGNSA. The CDR3 covers 13 residues. V was clipped by 5 bases and J by 5 bases; unmatched bases: 5. CDR3 nucleotide sequence: TGTGCCAGCAGCCCCGACAGGGACGAGACCCAGTACTTC. Its protein is CASSPDRDETQYF.

In its sample, this clone was seen a few times. V gene TRBV5-4 combines with J gene TRBJ2-1; 12 bases fit TRBD2. This CDR3 contains 15 residues. Germline trimming cut 3 bases from V and 7 bases from J; bases unmatched to any gene: 5. Germline assignment: CDR1 SGHNT and CDR2 YYREEE (reference sequence). The CDR3 protein is CASSSTSGRGNEQFF. CDR3 in DNA: TGTGCCAGCAGCTCGACTAGCGGGAGAGGGAATGAGCAGTTCTTC.

With regard to this clone: At one of its ends the junction is not consistent with the germline gene, which may arise from a read error. The gene calls are TRBV7-8 and TRBJ2-7; TRBD2 matches 9 bases. The CDR3 runs to 15 residues. Germline CDR1 and CDR2: SGHVS and FQNEAQ. DNA for the CDR3: TGTGCCAGCAGCTTACTTAGCGGGAGTTCCTCCGAGCAGTACTTC. It translates to CASSLLSGSSSEQYF.

The chain employs TRBV28 and TRBJ2-7, with 9 positions matching TRBD1. V dropped 6 bases and J dropped 7; count of bases not matched to a gene: 4. This CDR3 has 12 residues. The germline V gene has CDR1 MDHEN and CDR2 SYDVKM. The CDR3 sequence is CASSPDRGEQYF. The CDR3 DNA is TGTGCCAGCAGCCCAGACAGGGGGGAGCAGTACTTC.

This rearrangement joins TRBV28 to TRBJ2-5, with TRBD2 matching over 13 bases. The CDR3 runs 14 residues. J lost 5 bases, V lost 8 bases, and 5 bases had no gene match. Per the germline V gene, CDR1 is MDHEN and CDR2 is SYDVKM. CDR3: CASWTSGRRETQYF. The CDR3 nucleotides are TGTGCCAGCTGGACTAGCGGGAGACGTGAGACCCAGTACTTC.

The chain employs TRBV2 and TRBJ1-1; unclear D gene. The CDR3 is made up of 13 amino acids. Looked up from germline, CDR1 is SNHLY and CDR2 is FYNNEI. V lost 2 bases to trimming and J lost 5 bases, with 9 bases between them. The CDR3 reads CASSELLGTEAFF. CDR3 nucleotides: TGTGCCAGCAGTGAACTCTTGGGAACTGAAGCTTTCTTT.